A single sample gave rise to the 25 T cell receptor beta chains below, sequenced in a study of blood T cell repertoires in COVID-19. The assay was immunoSEQ multiplex PCR, and TCRdb's table has in-frame clones only and misses some. Counted here are about 180,000 clones, around 88% occurring once; the ten biggest clones make up around 4%. Specimen: peripheral blood. These receptor sequences come from a woman aged 25 to 39 with acute or convalescent COVID-19.

CDR3: CSVDYLAGAGEQFF. CDR3 nucleotide sequence: TGCAGCGTTGATTACCTAGCGGGAGCTGGTGAGCAGTTCTTC. V gene TRBV29-1 combines with J gene TRBJ2-1, with 10 bases fitting TRBD2. Trimming took 3 bases from V and 9 from J; bases not matched to a gene: 8. In germline, CDR1 is SQVTM, CDR2 ANQGSEA. The CDR3 runs to 14 residues.

The chain is built from TRBV15 and TRBJ2-3; 9 bases match TRBD1. Germline lookup yields CDR1 LNHNV and CDR2 YYDKDF (reference sequence). This CDR3 comprises 16 residues. The V gene end was trimmed by 3 bases and the J gene end by 6 bases; junction bases not matched to a gene: 10. CDR3 sequence: CATSRDGQGRADTQYF. DNA of the CDR3: TGTGCCACCAGCAGGGACGGACAGGGGAGAGCGGATACGCAGTATTTT.

The V gene is TRBV11-2, the J gene TRBJ1-1; D not certain. The germline CDR1 and CDR2 sequences are SGHAT and FQNNGV. The CDR3 sequence is 13 residues long. Trimming shortened V by 6 bases and J by 1 base, and 9 bases separated the two germline ends. The CDR3 spells CASRPSRNTEAFF. CDR3 in DNA: TGTGCCAGCAGACCAAGCCGGAACACTGAAGCTTTCTTT.

This clone was seen a few times. The chain couples TRBV5-4 to TRBJ2-3, with 9 nucleotides matching TRBD2. With 0 bases clipped from V and 5 bases from J, the junction kept 10 bases outside the gene matches. The CDR3 runs 17 residues. Germline CDR1 is SGHNT and CDR2 is YYREEE (reference sequence). In DNA, the CDR3 is TGTGCCAGCAGCTTGGGGGGTCTGACTAGCGGTAAAGATACGCAGTATTTT. Translated, it gives CASSLGGLTSGKDTQYF.

The table lists this clone with a count of one. The V and J genes are TRBV28 and TRBJ2-4; 7 nucleotides align to TRBD2. In germline, CDR1 is MDHEN, CDR2 SYDVKM. This CDR3 has 16 amino acids. With 5 bases clipped from V and 0 bases from J, the junction kept 7 bases outside the gene matches. The DNA of the CDR3 is TGTGCCAGCAGTGGGGGGGGTCCAATAGCCAAAAACATTCAGTACTTC. It translates to CASSGGGPIAKNIQYF. Filled out from reference TRBV28 and TRBJ2-4, the complete variable domain reads DVKVTQSSRYLVKRTGEKVFLECVQDMDHENMFWYRQDPGLGLRLIYFSYDVKMKEKGDIPEGYSVSREKKERFSLILESASTNQTSMYLCASSGGGPIAKNIQYFGAGTRLSVL.

A few counts support this clone. The V call is TRBV11-2, the J call TRBJ1-6, with unresolved D. CDR3 length equals 12 residues. V was shortened by 2 bases and J by 11 bases, with 7 bases between the two germline ends. The germline gives CDR1 SGHAT, CDR2 FQNNGV. The DNA of the CDR3 is TGTGCCAGCAGCTTAAGACTTCCACCCCTCCACTTT. Its protein is CASSLRLPPLHF.

V usage is TRBV18 and J usage is TRBJ2-1, with D unclear. Trimming left V 3 bases short and J 10 bases short, with 10 bases between. CDR1 and CDR2 (germline): KGHSH, LQKENI. The CDR3 has 12 residues. The CDR3 nucleotides are TGTGCCAGCTCACCTAAGACAAGGGAGCAGTTCTTC. Amino acid sequence: CASSPKTREQFF.

V and J are TRBV28 and TRBJ1-1; tentative D call: TRBD1 (5 bases). V was shortened by 2 bases and J by 7 bases, with 11 bases between the two germline ends. The germline V gene has CDR1 MDHEN and CDR2 SYDVKM. This CDR3 is 13 amino acids long. DNA for the CDR3: TGTGCCAGCAGTTTACGACAGAATTTTGAAGCTTTCTTT. Translation gives CASSLRQNFEAFF. Combining the CDR3 with reference TRBV28 and TRBJ1-1 gives the whole variable domain DVKVTQSSRYLVKRTGEKVFLECVQDMDHENMFWYRQDPGLGLRLIYFSYDVKMKEKGDIPEGYSVSREKKERFSLILESASTNQTSMYLCASSLRQNFEAFFGQGTRLTVV.

This rearrangement joins TRBV28 to TRBJ1-1; D not certain. Trimming shortened V by 11 bases and J by 2 bases, and 18 bases separated the two germline ends. The CDR3 is 14 amino acids. Looked up from germline, CDR1 is MDHEN and CDR2 is SYDVKM. CDR3 nucleotides: TGTGCCGGCACCGGGCGGGGTCCAAACACTGAAGCTTTCTTT. Translating gives CAGTGRGPNTEAFF.

V usage is TRBV6-5 and J usage is TRBJ2-1, with a tentative D call TRBD2 (6 bases). The V gene's germline CDR1 is MNHEY and CDR2 SVGAGI. Between the trimmed V and J ends, which lost 5 bases and 3 bases, there was a span of 14 bases. The CDR3 contains 15 residues. The CDR3 is CASSQTRGDYNEQFF. The CDR3 nucleotides read TGTGCCAGCAGTCAGACTAGGGGCGACTACAATGAGCAGTTCTTC.

For this clone: Other DNA sequences in the same sample also yield this CDR3. V and J are TRBV9 and TRBJ2-1, with 12 bases that match TRBD2. Germline values: CDR1 SGDLS, CDR2 YYNGEE. This CDR3 is 15 amino acids long. The J segment lost 7 bases and the V segment lost 3 bases, leaving 5 bases of the junction unmatched. CDR3 in amino acids: CASSATSGRTNEQFF. The CDR3 bases are TGTGCCAGCAGCGCCACTAGCGGGAGGACTAATGAGCAGTTCTTC.

V gene TRBV6-5 combines with J gene TRBJ1-5; D not resolved. Germline CDR1 MNHEY, CDR2 SVGAGI. CDR3 length: 12 amino acids. Between the trimmed V and J ends, which lost 8 bases and 12 bases, there was a span of 17 bases. CDR3 DNA: TGTGCCAGCCACTCCGGGATCAGTGACCAGCATTTT. Amino acid sequence: CASHSGISDQHF.

V gene TRBV5-1 combines with J gene TRBJ2-1; the D is unclear. The CDR3 consists of 14 residues. In germline, CDR1 is SGHRS, CDR2 YFSETQ. The ends were cut back, 4 bases at V and 10 bases at J, with 18 bases in the middle. The CDR3 protein is CASSPERPLQEQFF. The CDR3 DNA reads TGCGCCAGCAGCCCGGAGCGACCCTTGCAGGAGCAGTTCTTC.

J is TRBJ2-7 and V is TRBV10-2; the D gene is possibly TRBD2 (5 bases). Trimming left V 10 bases short and J 0 bases short, with 7 bases between. Germline V CDR1 and CDR2: WSHSY, SAAADI. CDR3 size: 11 residues. CDR3 DNA sequence: TGCGCCACCGAGGGCTCCTACGAGCAGTACTTC. Translated, it gives CATEGSYEQYF.

The genes are TRBV18 and TRBJ1-4; 7 bases are a match to TRBD1. After removal of 4 bases from V and 5 bases from J, the junction contained 10 bases not matched to a gene. CDR3 length equals 16 residues. The germline V gene encodes CDR1 KGHSH and CDR2 LQKENI. The CDR3 loop reads CASSRGQLHVNEKLFF. The CDR3 DNA reads as TGTGCCAGCTCACGGGGACAGCTCCACGTCAATGAAAAACTGTTTTTT.

V gene TRBV28 combines with J gene TRBJ2-1, with a tentative D call TRBD1 (6 bases). Germline CDR1 is MDHEN and CDR2 is SYDVKM. The V and J ends lost 7 bases and 8 bases respectively, with 21 bases between them. CDR3 size: 15 residues. In nucleotides, the CDR3 is TGTGCCAGCACAGCAGGGGCTACACTAGTATATGAGCAGTTCTTC. Its translation is CASTAGATLVYEQFF. The entire variable domain, with the rest obtained from reference TRBV28 and TRBJ2-1, is as follows: DVKVTQSSRYLVKRTGEKVFLECVQDMDHENMFWYRQDPGLGLRLIYFSYDVKMKEKGDIPEGYSVSREKKERFSLILESASTNQTSMYLCASTAGATLVYEQFFGPGTRLTVL.

V usage is TRBV10-3 and J usage is TRBJ1-2, with 10 bases matching TRBD1. The CDR3 is made up of 16 amino acids. Trimming at V came to 4 bases and at J to 4 bases, leaving 9 bases not matched to a gene. Germline values: CDR1 ENHRY, CDR2 SYGVKD. The CDR3 DNA sequence: TGTGCCATCAGTGGGCTGGGACAGGGGTTACCCTATGGCTACACCTTC. Protein sequence: CAISGLGQGLPYGYTF.

This chain joins TRBV5-1 and TRBJ2-1; perhaps TRBD2 as D (6 bases). V was trimmed by 2 bases and J by 7 bases, leaving 16 bases between them. Germline V gene lookup returns CDR1 SGHRS and CDR2 YFSETQ. This CDR3 is built from 15 residues. For the CDR3, the DNA is TGCGCCAGCAGCTTCCCTCACCGGGAGCCAAATGAGCAGTTCTTC. Translation gives CASSFPHREPNEQFF.

The chain carries TRBV5-6 and TRBJ1-1, with D unclear. There are 11 residues in the CDR3. Germline V CDR1 and CDR2: SGHDT, YYEEEE. V was clipped by 2 bases and J by 11 bases, with 10 bases between them. The CDR3 loop is CASSFDGEAFF. Written as DNA, the CDR3 is TGTGCCAGCAGCTTTGACGGGGAGGCTTTCTTT.

V is TRBV21-1 and J is TRBJ1-5. TRBV21-1 is designated a pseudogene. This CDR3 spans 11 amino acids. This CDR3 is CASRGVQPQHF. For the CDR3, the DNA is TGTGCCAGCCGGGGAGTTCAGCCCCAGCATTTT.

The chain joins TRBV5-1 to TRBJ2-5; possible D gene TRBD1, 5 bases. The germline V gene encodes CDR1 SGHRS and CDR2 YFSETQ. The ends were cut back, 2 bases at V and 2 bases at J, with 10 bases in the middle. The CDR3 is 14 amino acids. The CDR3 sequence is CASSFDSTQETQYF. As DNA, the CDR3 is TGCGCCAGCAGCTTTGACAGTACACAAGAGACCCAGTACTTC.

The CDR3 sequence is CASSIGAPSLTF. CDR3 in DNA: TGTGCCAGTAGTATTGGGGCACCCAGTCTCACCTTC. J is TRBJ1-2 and V is TRBV19; D perhaps matches TRBD1 (5 bases). V was cut by 3 bases and J by 13 bases, with 15 bases left in between. This CDR3 has 12 amino acids. Looked up from germline, CDR1 is LNHDA and CDR2 is SQIVND (reference sequence).

The V call is TRBV6-5, the J call TRBJ1-1; no clear D gene. The CDR3 consists of 12 residues. Germline assignment: CDR1 MNHEY and CDR2 SVGAGI. V lost 7 bases and J 3 bases, leaving 9 bases between the germline ends. CDR3 residues: CASMYPDTEAFF. Here the CDR3 DNA reads TGTGCCAGCATGTATCCGGACACTGAAGCTTTCTTT.

The genes are TRBV30 and TRBJ1-2, with TRBD1 as a possible D gene (6 bases). V was pared by 1 base and J by 6 bases, with 21 bases between. Germline CDR1 reads GTSNPN; CDR2 reads SVGIG (reference sequence). The CDR3 spans 16 residues. The CDR3 DNA reads as TGTGCCTGGAGTGCCGTGTTGGGCAGGGGAGCGCATGGCTACACCTTC. Amino acids: CAWSAVLGRGAHGYTF.

This clone was detected once. The chain uses TRBV3-1 (or the pseudogene TRBV3-2) and TRBJ2-5; 10 bases align to TRBD2. Germline V gene lookup returns CDR1 LGHDT and CDR2 YNNKEL (reference sequence). V was pared by 3 bases and J by 7 bases, with 11 bases of the junction left unmatched. The CDR3 covers 16 residues. CDR3 DNA sequence: TGTGCCAGCAGCCAGCAGTGGCTAGCGGGAGACGGGACCCAGTACTTC. Translation: CASSQQWLAGDGTQYF.